The T cell receptor beta chain under discussion was sequenced for a study of T cells after yellow fever vaccination. Study at large: For low cell numbers, libraries were made with SMART-Seq v4 Ultra Low Input.

The ends were cut back, 7 bases at V and 0 bases at J, with 16 bases in the middle. There are 15 residues in the CDR3. Comment on this clonotype: Its antigen remains unknown.

TCRdb called the 5' RACE reads again in MiXCR, with one record for every CDR3 protein. Of 250,000 to 300,000 distinct CDR3 sequences detected, approximately 12% appear once; the ten largest clones hold 0.45% to 0.65%. Study findings and constraints: FACS-sorted repertoires might harbor abundant contaminating clonotypes from the bulk population.

Sequencing used CD4+ T cells sorted from PBMCs, obtained 45 days after the yellow fever booster vaccination. J is TRBJ2-7 and V is TRBV12-3 or TRBV12-4; possible D gene TRBD2, 5 bases. The sequence derives from a man between 25 and 39 years old who received the YFV17D yellow fever vaccine. The CDR3: CASTLSGTSSYEQYF. CDR3 DNA sequence: TGTGCCAGCACCCTGAGCGGAACGAGCTCCTACGAGCAGTACTTC.